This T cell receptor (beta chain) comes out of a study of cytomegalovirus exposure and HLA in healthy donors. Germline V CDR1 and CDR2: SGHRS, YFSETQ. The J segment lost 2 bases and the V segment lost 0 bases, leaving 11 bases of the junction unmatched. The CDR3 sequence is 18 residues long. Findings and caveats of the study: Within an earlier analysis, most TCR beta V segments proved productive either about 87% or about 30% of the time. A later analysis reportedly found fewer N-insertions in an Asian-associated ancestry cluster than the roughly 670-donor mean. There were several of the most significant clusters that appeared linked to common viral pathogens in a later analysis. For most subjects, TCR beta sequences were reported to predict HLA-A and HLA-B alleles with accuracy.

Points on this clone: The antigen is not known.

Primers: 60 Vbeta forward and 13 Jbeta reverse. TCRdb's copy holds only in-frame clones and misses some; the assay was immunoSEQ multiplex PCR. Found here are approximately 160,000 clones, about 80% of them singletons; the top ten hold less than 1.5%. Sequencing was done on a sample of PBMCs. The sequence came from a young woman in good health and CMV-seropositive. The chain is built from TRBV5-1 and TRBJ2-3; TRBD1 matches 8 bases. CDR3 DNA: TGCGCCAGCAGCTTGGGACAGGGGTCCCTTATTCTCACAGATACGCAGTATTTT. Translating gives CASSLGQGSLILTDTQYF.